These 9 T cell receptor beta chains originate from one sample sequenced in a study of response to subunit inactivated influenza vaccine. TCRdb itself ran the RT-PCR reads through MiXCR, one entry per CDR3 protein. The table lists around 200,000 distinct CDR3 sequences, approximately 15% of them singletons. Sequences were derived from CD8+ T cells sorted from PBMCs, sampled more than 4 days after vaccination. Receptors originate from a man aged 45 to 65 who received an inactivated influenza vaccine.

The chain carries TRBV6-2 or TRBV6-3 and TRBJ2-7; a weak D match, TRBD1 (6 bases). The CDR3 loop spans 17 amino acids. From germline, CDR1 is MNHEY and CDR2 SVGEGT. Trimming left V 7 bases short and J 0 bases short, with 22 bases between. Written as DNA, the CDR3 is TGTGCCAGCAACCCCTGGGGGCTCCAGGCCACCTCCTACGAGCAGTACTTC. It specifies CASNPWGLQATSYEQYF.

A few counts support this clonotype. V and J are TRBV5-1 and TRBJ1-1; the D gene is possibly TRBD1 (5 bases). The CDR3 extends over 13 amino acids. V shed 5 bases and J shed 1 base, with 9 bases lying between them. Germline lookup yields CDR1 SGHRS and CDR2 YFSETQ. The CDR3 here is CASRPGTNTEAFF. In DNA form, the CDR3 reads TGCGCCAGCAGGCCCGGGACGAACACTGAAGCTTTCTTT. The variable domain in full, completed from reference TRBV5-1 and TRBJ1-1, reads KAGVTQTPRYLIKTRGQQVTLSCSPISGHRSVSWYQQTPGQGLQFLFEYFSETQRNKGNFPGRFSGRQFSNSRSEMNVSTLELGDSALYLCASRPGTNTEAFFGQGTRLTVV.

A single count supports this clonotype. V is TRBV15 and J is TRBJ2-1; D remains unclear. The CDR3 length is 14 residues. Germline values: CDR1 LNHNV, CDR2 YYDKDF (reference sequence). Trimming removed 1 base from V and 9 bases from J, with 13 bases in between. CDR3 sequence: CATSRAGKLGEQFF. The CDR3, as DNA: TGTGCCACCAGCAGAGCCGGAAAGTTGGGTGAGCAGTTCTTC.

The gene calls are TRBV6-2 or TRBV6-3 and TRBJ2-7, with D unresolved. Germline V CDR1 and CDR2: MNHEY, SVGEGT. V lost 2 bases to trimming and J lost 6 bases, with 8 bases between them. The CDR3 runs 12 residues. CDR3 nucleotides: TGTGCCAGCAGTTACAGCGTCCTCGAGCAGTACTTC. Translation: CASSYSVLEQYF.

This clonotype has more than one count but fewer than ten. The CDR3 bases are TGTGCCAGCAGCCCTGGGAGGGGGACAGATACGCAGTATTTT. It encodes CASSPGRGTDTQYF. The chain has TRBV6-1 and TRBJ2-3, with D perhaps matching TRBD2 (7 bases). There are 14 residues in the CDR3. With 6 bases removed from V and 3 bases from J, the gap between germline ends came to 13 bases. Germline V gene data show CDR1 as MNHNS and CDR2 as SASEGT.

This clonotype appeared a few times. The genes are TRBV12-3 or TRBV12-4 and TRBJ2-5, with 7 bases identical to TRBD2. With V trimmed by 5 bases and J by 1 base, 7 bases remained unmatched. The CDR3 is 15 amino acids. CDR3 protein: CASSPVAGTQETQYF. As DNA, the CDR3 is TGTGCCAGCAGTCCTGTAGCGGGTACCCAAGAGACCCAGTACTTC.

The chain uses TRBV6-5 and TRBJ2-7; the D gene is possibly TRBD2 (5 bases). This CDR3 spans 13 amino acids. Germline assignment: CDR1 MNHEY and CDR2 SVGAGI. V was cut by 2 bases and J by 2 bases, with 7 bases left in between. The DNA of the CDR3 is TGTGCCAGCAGTTACGGGGAGACCTACGAGCAGTACTTC. Translating it yields CASSYGETYEQYF.

This clonotype was detected a few times. CDR3: CASRGVEAQYF. The CDR3 coding sequence is TGTGCCAGCAGGGGCGTTGAGGCCCAGTACTTC. V is TRBV5-6 and J is TRBJ2-5; the D is unclear. In germline, CDR1 is SGHDT, CDR2 YYEEEE. The V end lost 5 bases, the J end lost 9 bases, and 11 bases lay between the germline ends. This CDR3 is 11 amino acids long.

The table lists this clonotype with a few counts. V gene TRBV20-1 combines with J gene TRBJ2-7, with D perhaps matching TRBD1 (6 bases). V shed 3 bases and J shed 4 bases, with 13 bases lying between them. The CDR3 covers 13 residues. From germline, CDR1 is DFQATT and CDR2 SNEGSKA (reference sequence). The CDR3 DNA follows: TGCAGTGCTAGCTACAGGGTCGGGTACGAGCAGTACTTC. The encoded protein is CSASYRVGYEQYF.